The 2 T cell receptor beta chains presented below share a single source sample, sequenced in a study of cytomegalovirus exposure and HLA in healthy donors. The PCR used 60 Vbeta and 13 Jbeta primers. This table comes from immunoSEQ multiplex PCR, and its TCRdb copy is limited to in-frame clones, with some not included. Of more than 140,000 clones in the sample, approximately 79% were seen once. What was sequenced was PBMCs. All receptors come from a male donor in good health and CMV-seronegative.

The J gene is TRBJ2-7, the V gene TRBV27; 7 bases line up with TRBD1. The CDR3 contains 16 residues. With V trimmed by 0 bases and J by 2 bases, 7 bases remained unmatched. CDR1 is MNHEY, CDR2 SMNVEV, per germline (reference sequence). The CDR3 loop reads CASSLSIGTVTYEQYF. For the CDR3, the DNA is TGTGCCAGCAGTTTATCGATCGGGACAGTCACCTACGAGCAGTACTTC.

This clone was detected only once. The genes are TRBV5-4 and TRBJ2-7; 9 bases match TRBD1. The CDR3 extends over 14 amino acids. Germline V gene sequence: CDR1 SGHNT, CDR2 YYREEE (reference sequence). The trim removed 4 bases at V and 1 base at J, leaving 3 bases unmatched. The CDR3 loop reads CASSVGQGSYEQYF. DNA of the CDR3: TGTGCCAGCAGCGTGGGACAGGGATCCTACGAGCAGTACTTC.